This T cell receptor (beta chain) was captured in a study of spatial heterogeneity in lung cancer. Overall study: The study consistently detected more beta-chain than alpha-chain sequences.

This clonotype was seen at least ten times. The library protocol tagged each TCR cDNA with a unique molecular identifier. In TCRdb, the 5' RACE reads were re-called with MiXCR into one record per CDR3 protein. The sample includes about 39,000 distinct CDR3 sequences, approximately 3% of them seen just once. As for time point: sample taken at primary tumor resection. From tumor, nontumor lung or frozen PBMC, whole RNA was taken unsorted for sequencing. V was pared by 0 bases and J by 5 bases, with 7 bases of the junction left unmatched. Per the germline V gene, CDR1 is LNHNV and CDR2 is YYDKDF (reference sequence). This CDR3 has 16 amino acids.

J is TRBJ2-1 and V is TRBV15; TRBD2 matches 7 bases. The material was normal lung tissue next to the tumor, obtained at surgery. The TCR comes from a male donor with early-stage non-small cell lung cancer. The DNA of the CDR3 is TGTGCCACCAGCAGAGATCAAACGGGGGGAAACAATGAGCAGTTCTTC. This codes for CATSRDQTGGNNEQFF.